The 27 T cell receptor beta chains listed next were all sequenced from one sample in a study of cytomegalovirus exposure and HLA in healthy donors. Vbeta (60) and Jbeta (13) primers were used in the PCR. Libraries were prepared by immunoSEQ multiplex PCR; TCRdb keeps only in-frame clonotypes and omits some of them. Among about 210,000 clones, 70% to 80% were seen once, and the ten largest hold approximately 0.36%. Sequenced sample: PBMCs. Receptor source: a male donor in good health and CMV-seropositive.

The chain joins TRBV7-2 to TRBJ2-4; D is perhaps TRBD2 (5 bases). CDR1 is SGHTA, CDR2 FQGNSA, per germline. This CDR3 comprises 14 residues. Trimming pared 3 bases from V and 4 bases from J, leaving 10 bases between. CDR3 amino acids: CASSFSGMKNIQYF. CDR3 nucleotide sequence: TGTGCCAGCAGCTTTTCGGGGATGAAAAACATTCAGTACTTC.

The J gene is TRBJ1-2, the V gene TRBV2, with D maybe TRBD1 (5 bases). The length of the CDR3 is 13 residues. Germline V CDR1 and CDR2: SNHLY, FYNNEI. The V end was cut by 4 bases, the J end by 4 bases, with 10 bases between. As DNA, the CDR3 is TGTGCCAGCAGTGTGAAGGGGTCCTATGGCTACACCTTC. Protein: CASSVKGSYGYTF.

This chain connects TRBV7-8 to TRBJ1-1, with D possibly being TRBD1 (6 bases). The CDR3 has 15 residues. CDR1 and CDR2 from the germline V gene are SGHVS and FQNEAQ. Trimming took 5 bases from V and 0 from J, leaving 13 bases between them. The CDR3 DNA reads as TGTGCCAGCAGCCCTGCGGGGGCCATGAACACTGAAGCTTTCTTT. It codes for CASSPAGAMNTEAFF.

The chain recombines TRBV15 with TRBJ2-5; 11 bases match TRBD2. The CDR3 extends over 15 amino acids. Germline assignment: CDR1 LNHNV and CDR2 YYDKDF (reference sequence). With V trimmed by 5 bases and J by 1 base, 3 bases remained unmatched. The CDR3 bases are TGTGCCACCAGCGTGCTAGCGGGGGGCCAAGAGACCCAGTACTTC. This translates into CATSVLAGGQETQYF.

This chain joins TRBV29-1 and TRBJ2-5; 11 bases agree with TRBD2. Per germline, CDR1 SQVTM and CDR2 ANQGSEA. The CDR3 loop spans 14 amino acids. V was pared by 6 bases and J by 2 bases, with 5 bases of the junction left unmatched. For the CDR3, the DNA is TGCAGCGTCGGGGGACTAGCGGAACAAGAGACCCAGTACTTC. Protein: CSVGGLAEQETQYF.

The V gene is TRBV4-2, the J gene TRBJ1-5; D may be TRBD1 (5 bases). CDR3 length: 13 residues. CDR1 is LGHNA and CDR2 is YNFKEQ in the germline V gene. V lost 3 bases to trimming and J lost 7 bases, with 10 bases between them. The DNA of the CDR3 is TGTGCCAGCAGCCAGACAGAAGGACAGCCCCAGCATTTT. The encoded protein is CASSQTEGQPQHF.

The chain has TRBV7-2 and TRBJ2-1; TRBD1 is a possible D gene (6 bases). The CDR3 has 11 amino acids. Trimming removed 5 bases at V and 10 bases at J, with 9 bases between. Germline V gene lookup returns CDR1 SGHTA and CDR2 FQGNSA. The CDR3 is CASSRRGEQFF. The CDR3, as DNA: TGTGCCAGCAGCCGAAGGGGGGAGCAGTTCTTC.

The chain couples TRBV14 to TRBJ2-1; no firm D call. The CDR3 is 18 amino acids. Germline V gene lookup returns CDR1 SGHDN and CDR2 FVKESK. Trimming removed 0 bases at V and 5 bases at J, with 20 bases between. CDR3 protein: CASSQDHEPYLVHNEQFF. The CDR3 DNA reads TGTGCCAGCAGCCAAGATCATGAGCCCTACCTTGTCCACAATGAGCAGTTCTTC. Filled out from reference TRBV14 and TRBJ2-1, the complete variable domain reads EAGVTQFPSHSVIEKGQTVTLRCDPISGHDNLYWYRRVMGKEIKFLLHFVKESKQDESGMPNNRFLAERTGGTYSTLKVQPAELEDSGVYFCASSQDHEPYLVHNEQFFGPGTRLTVL.

This clone has a single count. The genes are TRBV6-1 and TRBJ2-5, with 10 bases lining up with TRBD2. The better agreement between TRBJ2-7 and the DNA end casts doubt on the J call. The length of the CDR3 is 15 residues. Germline V CDR1 and CDR2: MNHNS, SASEGT. The DNA of the CDR3 is TGTGCCAGCAACCTAGCGGGAGTGGAATCCTACGAGCAGTACTTC. Its translation: CASNLAGVESYEQYF.

The rearrangement joins TRBV5-1 to TRBJ1-2, with D possibly TRBD1 on 5 matching bases. Germline CDR1 is SGHRS and CDR2 is YFSETQ. V was cut by 0 bases and J by 8 bases, with 11 bases left in between. This CDR3 has 13 amino acids. CDR3 sequence (DNA): TGCGCCAGCAGCTTGGCCGGAGGGGACGGCTACACCTTC. This translates into CASSLAGGDGYTF.

This chain joins TRBV4-1 and TRBJ1-5; 8 nucleotides match TRBD1. The CDR3 is made up of 14 amino acids. V was pared by 6 bases and J by 1 base, with 2 bases of the junction left unmatched. Germline CDR1 MGHRA, CDR2 YSYEKL. CDR3: CASSRTGSNQPQHF. CDR3 DNA sequence: TGCGCCAGCAGTCGGACAGGGAGCAATCAGCCCCAGCATTTT.

The chain has TRBV9 and TRBJ2-2; D is ambiguous. This CDR3 has 14 residues. Trimming removed 0 bases at V and 0 bases at J, with 3 bases between. The germline V gene encodes CDR1 SGDLS and CDR2 YYNGEE. The CDR3 loop reads CASSVAANTGELFF. CDR3 DNA sequence: TGTGCCAGCAGCGTAGCAGCGAACACCGGGGAGCTGTTTTTT.

CDR3 bases: TGTGCCAGCAGCTTGGGCAGGGGATACGATCAGCCCCAGCATTTT. Translating it yields CASSLGRGYDQPQHF. J is TRBJ1-5 and V is TRBV5-5, with a possible D match to TRBD1 (6 bases). This CDR3 has 15 amino acids. Germline CDR1 is SGHKS and CDR2 is YYEKEE (reference sequence). V shed 0 bases and J shed 5 bases, with 12 bases lying between them.

A remark on this clone: The junction and the germline gene differ at one end; a read error may be behind it. The chain links TRBV7-9 to TRBJ2-1; 7 bases are shared with TRBD1. CDR1 is SEHNR, CDR2 FQNEAQ, per germline (reference sequence). The CDR3 contains 16 residues. CDR3 region: CSSSSRMGQPYNEQFF. DNA of the CDR3: TGTTCCAGCAGCTCTAGAATGGGACAGCCCTACAATGAGCAGTTCTTC.

The genes are TRBV4-3 and TRBJ2-7, with a tentative D call TRBD2 (6 bases). The V gene lost 0 bases and the J gene lost 3 bases, with 12 bases spanning the gap. This CDR3 contains 15 residues. Germline lookup yields CDR1 LGHNA and CDR2 YSLEER. The DNA of the CDR3 is TGCGCCAGCAGCCAAGACAGGACTACAGGCTACGAGCAGTACTTC. Encoded protein: CASSQDRTTGYEQYF.

The chain combines TRBV7-8 with TRBJ1-1; maybe TRBD1 (5 bases). In germline, CDR1 is SGHVS, CDR2 FQNEAQ. Between the trimmed V and J ends, which lost 0 bases and 4 bases, there was a span of 9 bases. CDR3 length: 14 residues. CDR3 in amino acids: CASSLAQVATEAFF. The CDR3 bases are TGTGCCAGCAGCTTAGCACAGGTGGCCACTGAAGCTTTCTTT.

The chain has TRBV11-3 and TRBJ2-5; 11 positions match TRBD1. V lost 5 bases to trimming and J lost 4 bases; unmatched junction nucleotides: 12. Germline CDR1 reads SGHNT; CDR2 reads YENEEA. The CDR3 consists of 17 residues. The CDR3, as DNA: TGTGCCAGCAGCCCCCGTGGAGGACAGGGGGCCGGAGAGACCCAGTACTTC. It codes for CASSPRGGQGAGETQYF.

This chain links TRBV9 with TRBJ2-2; TRBD2 matches 8 bases. The ends lost 0 bases at V and 3 bases at J; junction bases unmatched: 4. CDR1 SGDLS and CDR2 YYNGEE come from the germline V gene. CDR3 length: 16 amino acids. The CDR3 DNA reads TGTGCCAGCAGCGTAGCCTCGGGGGGGCACACCGGGGAGCTGTTTTTT. Residues: CASSVASGGHTGELFF.

V and J are TRBV27 and TRBJ1-1; a weak D match, TRBD1 (6 bases). Trimming took 5 bases from V and 3 from J, leaving 16 bases between them. The CDR3 is 15 amino acids. CDR1 and CDR2 (germline): MNHEY, SMNVEV (reference sequence). The CDR3 DNA sequence: TGTGCCAGCAGTCCTTGGACAGCTGGGGACACTGAAGCTTTCTTT. It specifies CASSPWTAGDTEAFF.

The CDR3 spells CASSSLSYEQYF. Written as DNA, the CDR3 is TGTGCCAGCAGCTCTCTTAGCTACGAGCAGTACTTC. The V and J genes are TRBV7-2 and TRBJ2-5; D uncertain. The DNA end is more similar to TRBJ2-7, so the J call may be wrong. Germline CDR1 SGHTA, CDR2 FQGNSA. The CDR3 covers 12 residues.

The gene calls are TRBV6-6 and TRBJ2-1, with 10 bases lining up with TRBD2. CDR3 length: 15 amino acids. The V gene's germline CDR1 is MNHNY and CDR2 SVGAGI (reference sequence). V lost 5 bases to trimming and J lost 1 base; unmatched junction nucleotides: 2. The CDR3 loop reads CASSASGSSYNEQFF. DNA of the CDR3: TGTGCCAGCAGTGCTAGCGGGAGTTCCTACAATGAGCAGTTCTTC.

The V call is TRBV6-5, the J call TRBJ2-7; weak D call: TRBD2 (5 bases). This CDR3 spans 14 amino acids. Trimming removed 0 bases at V and 2 bases at J, with 8 bases between. The germline V gene encodes CDR1 MNHEY and CDR2 SVGAGI. CDR3 sequence reads: CASSYSEEAYEQYF. The DNA for the CDR3 is TGTGCCAGCAGTTACTCTGAGGAGGCCTACGAGCAGTACTTC.

V gene TRBV28 combines with J gene TRBJ2-1; TRBD1 matches at 8 bases. Germline CDR1 MDHEN, CDR2 SYDVKM. Trimming cost V 2 bases and J 4 bases; bases outside gene matches: 4. The CDR3 runs to 15 residues. The CDR3 loop is CASSLEQGAYNEQFF. DNA of the CDR3: TGTGCCAGCAGTTTAGAGCAGGGGGCTTACAATGAGCAGTTCTTC.

The chain combines TRBV30 with TRBJ2-5; 7 bases line up with TRBD2. V shed 2 bases, J shed 6 bases, and the junction held 3 bases outside the gene matches. The germline V gene has CDR1 GTSNPN and CDR2 SVGIG (reference sequence). The CDR3 consists of 12 residues. The DNA for the CDR3 is TGTGCCTGGAGTTCTAGCGGACAGACCCAGTACTTC. This encodes CAWSSSGQTQYF.

The table lists this clone with a few counts. V gene TRBV10-3 combines with J gene TRBJ1-2; TRBD1 agrees at 10 bases. The CDR3 runs 14 residues. Trimming took 7 bases from V and 6 from J; bases not matched to a gene: 8. Germline-derived CDR1 and CDR2 are ENHRY and SYGVKD. In nucleotides, the CDR3 is TGTGCCATCAAGGAAGGGACAGGGGACCATGGCTACACCTTC. It specifies CAIKEGTGDHGYTF.

V is TRBV19 and J is TRBJ1-1, with TRBD1 matching over 8 bases. The ends lost 5 bases at V and 0 bases at J; junction bases unmatched: 5. The CDR3 spans 15 residues. The germline gives CDR1 LNHDA, CDR2 SQIVND (reference sequence). The CDR3 here is CASSDRGAMNTEAFF. CDR3 bases: TGTGCCAGTAGTGACAGGGGCGCCATGAACACTGAAGCTTTCTTT. The complete variable domain, with remaining parts taken from reference TRBV19 and TRBJ1-1, reads DGGITQSPKYLFRKEGQNVTLSCEQNLNHDAMYWYRQDPGQGLRLIYYSQIVNDFQKGDIAEGYSVSREKKESFPLTVTSAQKNPTAFYLCASSDRGAMNTEAFFGQGTRLTVV.

The J gene is TRBJ2-3, the V gene TRBV9; D remains unclear. The CDR3 runs 12 residues. The germline gives CDR1 SGDLS, CDR2 YYNGEE. The V end lost 0 bases, the J end lost 6 bases, and 5 bases lay between the germline ends. CDR3 residues: CASSVAMDTQYF. CDR3 bases: TGTGCCAGCAGCGTAGCTATGGATACGCAGTATTTT.